Here is one T cell receptor (beta chain) with its context. The antigen remains unidentified. The sample belongs to a study of cytomegalovirus exposure and HLA in healthy donors. Study-level points and caveats: That first-cohort TCR clusters tended to co-occur in the roughly 120 validation repertoires was found in a later analysis.

The germline CDR1 and CDR2 sequences are SNHLY and FYNNEI. CDR3 length equals 16 residues. Between the trimmed V and J ends, which lost 8 bases and 0 bases, there was a span of 17 bases. The assay was immunoSEQ multiplex PCR, and TCRdb's table has in-frame clones only and misses some. Altogether about 76,000 clones are present, 94% being singletons, with the ten largest covering 0.5% to 0.75%. This clonotype originated in a woman aged 18-29 years in good health and CMV-seronegative. Input material: PBMCs. V is TRBV2 and J is TRBJ1-5; no clear D gene. The DNA of the CDR3 is TGTGCCAGCGGCCCGGAGGCAGTCTATAGCAATCAGCCCCAGCATTTT. Residues: CASGPEAVYSNQPQHF. Combining the CDR3 with reference TRBV2 and TRBJ1-5 gives the whole variable domain EPEVTQTPSHQVTQMGQEVILRCVPISNHLYFYWYRQILGQKVEFLVSFYNNEISEKSEIFDDQFSVERPDGSNFTLKIRSTKLEDSAMYFCASGPEAVYSNQPQHFGDGTRLSIL.